This T cell receptor (beta chain) originates from a study of metastatic and nonmetastatic thyroid tumors. TCRdb reprocessed the PCR reads via MiXCR. The top ten hold about a sixth of the sample, which has some 17,000 clones, about 27% seen once. Until they underwent thyroid surgery, no patient had received any treatment. Looked up from germline, CDR1 is SGHVS and CDR2 is FQNEAQ. The CDR3 runs 18 residues. Note on this clone: The junction shows a germline mismatch at one end, possibly a read error.

The clonotype comes from a female donor with papillary thyroid cancer or a benign thyroid nodule (not recorded which). Some clones in this sample may be carry-over from other donors' samples. The chain uses TRBV7-8 and TRBJ2-6, with unresolved D. The specimen sequenced was tumor tissue. The CDR3 protein is CASSLMGLDLSWANVLTF. The CDR3 DNA reads TGTGCCAGCAGCCTAATGGGGTTGGACCTCTCTTGGGCCAACGTCCTGACTTTC.